This entry lists 28 T cell receptor beta chains sequenced from one sample in a study of blood T cell repertoires in COVID-19. TCRdb's copy holds only in-frame clones and misses some; the assay was immunoSEQ multiplex PCR. The repertoire holds 250,000 or so clones, with 85% as singletons. The sample was PBMCs or T cells enriched from blood (not recorded which). These receptors were obtained from a woman between 45 and 65 years old who had been exposed to COVID-19.

The chain recombines TRBV28 with TRBJ1-1; a possible D gene is TRBD1 (6 bases). This CDR3 has 12 residues. CDR1 and CDR2 from the germline V gene are MDHEN and SYDVKM. V lost 8 bases and J 10 bases, leaving 17 bases between the germline ends. CDR3 DNA: TGTGCCAGCCGGGAAATACAGGGACGAGCTTTCTTT. Amino acids: CASREIQGRAFF.

This chain connects TRBV6-5 to TRBJ2-1, with D unresolved. The CDR3 sequence is 12 residues long. The V end lost 4 bases, the J end lost 9 bases, and 10 bases lay between the germline ends. Germline V lookup: CDR1 MNHEY, CDR2 SVGAGI. This chain's CDR3 is CASSSVLGEQFF. DNA of the CDR3: TGTGCCAGCAGTTCGGTCCTCGGTGAGCAGTTCTTC.

This clone was recorded a few times. The rearrangement uses TRBV19 and TRBJ1-1; a weak D match, TRBD1 (5 bases). The CDR3 runs 16 residues. CDR1 is LNHDA and CDR2 is SQIVND in the germline V gene (reference sequence). The V end was cut by 3 bases, the J end by 0 bases, with 14 bases between. The CDR3 spells CASSMGLDRLNTEAFF. DNA of the CDR3: TGTGCCAGTAGTATGGGGCTCGACAGACTGAACACTGAAGCTTTCTTT. The whole variable domain, filled in from reference TRBV19 and TRBJ1-1, reads DGGITQSPKYLFRKEGQNVTLSCEQNLNHDAMYWYRQDPGQGLRLIYYSQIVNDFQKGDIAEGYSVSREKKESFPLTVTSAQKNPTAFYLCASSMGLDRLNTEAFFGQGTRLTVV.

This clone is a singleton in its sample. This chain uses TRBV7-2 with TRBJ1-2, with D maybe TRBD1 (6 bases). CDR1 and CDR2 (germline): SGHTA, FQGNSA. This CDR3 has 16 amino acids. V was shortened by 2 bases and J by 4 bases, with 17 bases between the two germline ends. The CDR3 sequence is CASSLSGEGEGYGYTF. As DNA, the CDR3 is TGTGCCAGCAGCTTAAGCGGCGAGGGGGAGGGCTATGGCTACACCTTC.

V gene TRBV25-1 combines with J gene TRBJ2-7, with D possibly being TRBD2 (6 bases). CDR1 and CDR2 from the germline V gene are MGHDK and SYGVNS. The V end lost 4 bases, the J end lost 0 bases, and 10 bases lay between the germline ends. This CDR3 contains 14 residues. The CDR3 spells CASSGHGGSYEQYF. The DNA for the CDR3 is TGTGCCAGCAGTGGTCACGGGGGCTCCTACGAGCAGTACTTC.

The chain is built from TRBV28 and TRBJ1-1, with D unresolved. This CDR3 has 12 residues. Germline V gene lookup returns CDR1 MDHEN and CDR2 SYDVKM. The ends were cut back, 11 bases at V and 2 bases at J, with 12 bases in the middle. In DNA form, the CDR3 reads TGTGCCGGTTCGGGTCATAACACTGAAGCTTTCTTT. Translation: CAGSGHNTEAFF.

This clone appeared once. This rearrangement joins TRBV19 to TRBJ2-7; 7 bases are shared with TRBD2. The CDR3 contains 18 residues. The V gene end was trimmed by 6 bases and the J gene end by 2 bases; junction bases not matched to a gene: 19. The germline V gene encodes CDR1 LNHDA and CDR2 SQIVND (reference sequence). The CDR3 nucleotides are TGTGCCAGTAGGGGGTTTGGGCCTACGGGAGGAATTGCCTACGAGCAGTACTTC. Translation: CASRGFGPTGGIAYEQYF.

CDR3 amino acids: CASSLVLAGGYTDTQYF. The CDR3 DNA sequence: TGTGCCAGCAGTCTCGTGCTAGCGGGGGGGTACACAGATACGCAGTATTTT. This rearrangement joins TRBV7-9 to TRBJ2-3; 12 bases are shared with TRBD2. The CDR3 is 17 amino acids. The trim removed 6 bases at V and 2 bases at J, leaving 9 bases unmatched. The germline V gene encodes CDR1 SEHNR and CDR2 FQNEAQ (reference sequence).

The V gene is TRBV10-3, the J gene TRBJ1-1, with a tentative D call TRBD1 (6 bases). Germline V gene lookup returns CDR1 ENHRY and CDR2 SYGVKD. Trimming left V 6 bases short and J 6 bases short, with 14 bases between. The CDR3 is made up of 13 amino acids. The CDR3 region is CAISRDNAAEAFF. Written as DNA, the CDR3 is TGTGCCATCAGCCGGGACAACGCCGCTGAAGCTTTCTTT.

The V gene is TRBV12-3 or TRBV12-4, the J gene TRBJ1-1; 8 bases agree with TRBD1. CDR3 length: 13 amino acids. J lost 8 bases, V lost 1 base, and 3 bases had no gene match. Here the CDR3 DNA reads TGTGCCAGCAGTTTAGGAACAGGGGGGGAAGCTTTCTTT. It encodes CASSLGTGGEAFF.

To note about this clone: The sample holds other DNA sequences that translate to the same CDR3. The V gene is TRBV2, the J gene TRBJ1-1; a weak D match, TRBD1 (5 bases). The CDR3 loop spans 14 amino acids. V was trimmed by 3 bases and J by 2 bases, leaving 10 bases between them. Germline V gene data show CDR1 as SNHLY and CDR2 as FYNNEI. The CDR3 coding sequence is TGTGCCAGCAGTGAGCAGACAGTCAACACTGAAGCTTTCTTT. Translated: CASSEQTVNTEAFF.

This chain connects TRBV7-2 to TRBJ1-3; no firm D call. This CDR3 comprises 17 residues. Trimming left V 4 bases short and J 2 bases short, with 18 bases between. CDR1 is SGHTA, CDR2 FQGNSA, per germline. The CDR3: CASSSRTVPGAGNTIYF. The CDR3 DNA follows: TGTGCCAGCAGCTCTCGGACCGTCCCCGGGGCTGGAAACACCATATATTTT.

The rearrangement joins TRBV2 to TRBJ2-5; a weak D match, TRBD1 (6 bases). With 7 bases removed from V and 4 bases from J, the gap between germline ends came to 19 bases. The germline CDR1 and CDR2 sequences are SNHLY and FYNNEI. There are 15 residues in the CDR3. DNA of the CDR3: TGTGCCAGCACCAGAACACAGGGAACTGGAGAGACCCAGTACTTC. Translation gives CASTRTQGTGETQYF.

The rearrangement uses TRBV9 and TRBJ2-7; 10 bases map to TRBD1. The CDR3 consists of 14 residues. CDR1 SGDLS and CDR2 YYNGEE come from the germline V gene. The V and J ends lost 5 bases and 3 bases, in that order; junction bases with no gene match: 5. The CDR3 protein is CASSPGTGVYEQYF. CDR3 bases: TGTGCCAGCAGTCCCGGGACAGGGGTCTACGAGCAGTACTTC.

The chain carries TRBV3-1 (or the pseudogene TRBV3-2) and TRBJ1-1; a weak D match, TRBD1 (6 bases). Germline V gene data show CDR1 as LGHDT and CDR2 as YNNKEL (reference sequence). Deletions cut 0 bases from V and 12 bases from J, with 17 bases between. The CDR3 runs to 14 residues. CDR3 amino acids: CASSQDPGTLGTFF. The DNA of the CDR3 is TGTGCCAGCAGCCAAGACCCCGGGACACTCGGAACTTTCTTT.

CDR3: CASSQVGGGAGSGYTF. CDR3 bases: TGTGCCAGCAGCCAAGTCGGAGGGGGCGCAGGTAGTGGCTACACCTTC. The chain links TRBV3-1 (or the pseudogene TRBV3-2) to TRBJ1-2; 7 bases line up with TRBD1. The CDR3 extends over 16 amino acids. The germline V gene has CDR1 LGHDT and CDR2 YNNKEL (reference sequence). The junction had 12 bases not matched to a gene; V was cut back by 1 base and J by 7 bases.

The sample holds one count of this clone. V and J are TRBV30 and TRBJ2-7, with D perhaps TRBD2 (7 bases). The V end lost 1 base, the J end lost 0 bases, and 13 bases lay between the germline ends. CDR3 length equals 15 residues. Germline V gives CDR1 GTSNPN, CDR2 SVGIG (reference sequence). CDR3 in DNA: TGTGCCTGGAGTGGGGGGGGCAGGAGCTCCTACGAGCAGTACTTC. Its protein is CAWSGGGRSSYEQYF.

The chain joins TRBV24-1 to TRBJ2-5; D not certain. This CDR3 spans 13 amino acids. In germline, CDR1 is KGHDR, CDR2 SFDVKD. Trimming cost V 3 bases and J 7 bases, with 11 bases left between them. The CDR3 DNA follows: TGTGCCACCAGTGATACCCTAGTAGTGACCCAGTACTTC. Residues: CATSDTLVVTQYF.

The rearrangement joins TRBV6-2 or TRBV6-3 to TRBJ2-7, with D unclear. Per the germline V gene, CDR1 is MNHEY and CDR2 is SVGEGT. The ends were cut back, 1 base at V and 0 bases at J, with 7 bases in the middle. The CDR3 runs 14 residues. The CDR3 region is CASSYLWSSYEQYF. The CDR3 bases are TGTGCCAGCAGTTACTTGTGGAGCTCCTACGAGCAGTACTTC.

This chain connects TRBV27 to TRBJ2-3; 11 nucleotides match TRBD2. Trimming removed 4 bases from V and 7 bases from J; junction bases left unmatched: 13. Germline CDR1 MNHEY, CDR2 SMNVEV (reference sequence). The length of the CDR3 is 17 residues. The CDR3, as DNA: TGTGCCAGCAGTTCACTTAGCGGGGGGGCCCATCGGTATACGCAGTATTTT. It specifies CASSSLSGGAHRYTQYF.

The V and J genes are TRBV27 and TRBJ1-6, with D tentatively TRBD1 (6 bases). CDR3 length: 17 residues. Germline CDR1 reads MNHEY; CDR2 reads SMNVEV (reference sequence). V was clipped by 8 bases and J by 8 bases, with 25 bases between them. The CDR3 DNA reads as TGTGCCAGCGGGTCGGGGAGACAGGTGGGAGGGTATTCACCCCTCCACTTT. Its protein product is CASGSGRQVGGYSPLHF.

The chain uses TRBV5-6 and TRBJ1-5; TRBD1 aligns across 10 bases. The CDR3 contains 14 residues. Germline V CDR1 and CDR2: SGHDT, YYEEEE. Losses at the gene ends were 4 bases for V and 7 bases for J; bases not matched to a gene: 5. The CDR3 loop reads CASSLRQGAQPQHF. The CDR3 coding sequence is TGTGCCAGCAGCCTTAGACAGGGGGCCCAGCCCCAGCATTTT.

The genes are TRBV7-8 and TRBJ1-2; D gene ambiguous. V was trimmed by 5 bases and J by 5 bases, leaving 18 bases between them. This CDR3 has 15 residues. Germline V gene sequence: CDR1 SGHVS, CDR2 FQNEAQ. The DNA of the CDR3 is TGTGCCAGCAGCGATACGACTAGGTCCGGGTATGGCTACACCTTC. It specifies CASSDTTRSGYGYTF.

The rearrangement links TRBV5-1 to TRBJ2-2, with TRBD2 matching over 10 bases. V was pared by 4 bases and J by 2 bases, with 5 bases of the junction left unmatched. The CDR3 is 16 residues long. Germline CDR1 is SGHRS and CDR2 is YFSETQ. Written as DNA, the CDR3 is TGCGCCAGCAGCCATCGGACTAGCGGAAACACCGGGGAGCTGTTTTTT. Amino acids: CASSHRTSGNTGELFF.

The CDR3 region has the DNA TGCAGTGCTAGTACAGGGGGAGTTCAGCCCCAGCATTTT. It translates to CSASTGGVQPQHF. The J gene is TRBJ1-5, the V gene TRBV20-1, with 8 positions matching TRBD1. The CDR3 is 13 amino acids. Germline CDR1 is DFQATT and CDR2 is SNEGSKA (reference sequence). The trim removed 3 bases at V and 6 bases at J, leaving 4 bases unmatched.

In its sample, this clone was seen once. The rearrangement links TRBV4-1 to TRBJ1-6; 10 nucleotides match TRBD1. Looked up from germline, CDR1 is MGHRA and CDR2 is YSYEKL. After removal of 4 bases from V and 8 bases from J, the junction contained 5 bases not matched to a gene. This CDR3 is built from 15 residues. The CDR3, as DNA: TGCGCCAGCAGCCGCCAGGACAGGGGGGATTCACCCCTCCACTTT. This translates into CASSRQDRGDSPLHF.

This clone was detected only a few times. This CDR3 reads CASSARGLEQYF. The DNA for the CDR3 is TGCGCCAGCAGCGCCAGGGGGCTCGAGCAGTACTTC. The genes are TRBV5-1 and TRBJ2-7; 8 nucleotides line up with TRBD1. Germline CDR1 and CDR2: SGHRS and YFSETQ. CDR3 size: 12 residues. Losses at the gene ends were 4 bases for V and 6 bases for J; bases not matched to a gene: 3.

This chain links TRBV7-2 with TRBJ2-3, with D possibly being TRBD1 (5 bases). CDR3 length equals 16 residues. Germline CDR1 reads SGHTA; CDR2 reads FQGNSA. V lost 1 base, J lost 0 bases, and 11 bases lay in between. In nucleotides, the CDR3 is TGTGCCAGCAGCTTAGGCCCCCAGGGCAGCACAGATACGCAGTATTTT. Its protein product is CASSLGPQGSTDTQYF.